The entry below gives a single T cell receptor beta chain sequence along with its context. The antigen remains undetermined. The data were taken from a study of blood T cells in healthy people across ages. Study results and caveats: Per million T cells, TCR beta diversity dropped roughly linearly as age increased.

A sample-barcoded 5' primer and a J-beta primer mix were used in a second PCR of roughly 7 to 11 cycles. One entry per CDR3 protein, called by TCRdb with MiXCR from the 5' RACE reads. The sample has approximately 2,000,000 distinct CDR3 sequences; about two fifths are singletons. The sequence derives from a human donor in good health. Sample: blood.

The CDR3 sequence: CASSYDPGSSYEQYF. CDR3 DNA sequence: TGTGCCAGCAGTTACGATCCAGGGAGCTCCTACGAGCAGTACTTC. The rearrangement joins TRBV6-2 or TRBV6-3 to TRBJ2-7; D might be TRBD1 or TRBD2, each matching 5 bases. This CDR3 contains 15 residues. CDR1 MNHEY and CDR2 SVGEGT come from the germline V gene. V gave up 2 bases and J gave up 0 bases, with 11 bases separating them.